This TCR beta chain was identified during a study of blood T cell repertoires in COVID-19. Study details: The study drew acute and convalescent COVID-19 samples from the United States, Italy and Spain. T cells, B-cell-depleted T cells, or PBMCs supplied cDNA or gDNA.

Methods used by the authors: Using reference gene primer amplification, nucleated cell counts were estimated. Generated by immunoSEQ multiplex PCR, the TCRdb table keeps only in-frame clones and is missing some. The V and J calls and the clone size are those of that table, but D and trimming were determined from the DNA. The sample includes approximately 85,000 clones, less than 95% of them seen just once. The sequence derives from a woman between 50 and 59 years old in a cohort sampled during active COVID-19. Sequencing input: peripheral blood.

CDR3 region: CASSTSTSGRADEQFF. CDR3 coding DNA: TGTGCCAGTTCTACTTCAACTAGCGGGAGGGCCGATGAGCAGTTCTTC. The chain combines TRBV19 with TRBJ2-1, with 13 bases aligning to TRBD2. CDR1 and CDR2 (germline): LNHDA, SQIVND (reference sequence). Unmatched junction bases numbered 12, after V lost 8 bases and J lost 8 bases. The CDR3 is 16 amino acids.